The clone carrying this TCR beta chain showed up just a few times. The data derive from a study of cytomegalovirus exposure and HLA in healthy donors. Germline V gene sequence: CDR1 MDHEN, CDR2 SYDVKM. This CDR3 has 15 amino acids. V was pared by 6 bases and J by 6 bases, with 21 bases between. Vbeta (60) and Jbeta (13) primers were used in the PCR. TCRdb's copy holds only in-frame clones and misses some; the assay was immunoSEQ multiplex PCR. Of approximately 150,000 clones in the sample, about 80% were seen once. This rearrangement joins TRBV28 to TRBJ2-7; D gene unclear. This clonotype was sampled from a man aged 25 to 45 in good health and CMV-seropositive. Source material: PBMCs. CDR3 bases: TGTGCCAGCAGGGCCAGGATTGAGCCTATAGGCGAGCAGTACTTC. It specifies CASRARIEPIGEQYF.